These T cell receptor beta chains were read from a single sample in a study of type 1 regulatory T cells. The antigens for these receptors are not known. TCRdb reprocessed the reads via MiXCR and lists one record per CDR3 protein. The sample holds about 24,000 distinct CDR3 sequences; just under 75% are singletons and the top ten take roughly 14%. The sequenced sample consisted of cultured T cells, either the whole culture or a sorted T cell fraction (not recorded which). The receptors were sampled from a human donor in good health. The CDR3 runs from the conserved cysteine through the conserved F or W. The order of the fields is D gene, V gene, J gene, clone size, CDR3 protein, CDR3 DNA. The D gene is left open where the match is weak. Size tells how often a clone was seen (once, few, many) or the class of an expanded clone, and some rows leave it out.

>.|TRBV7-9|TRBJ2-7|.
CASSPRGGGTYEQYF
TGTGCCAGCAGCCCCAGGGGGGGAGGGACCTACGAGCAGTACTTC
>TRBD1|TRBV5-1|TRBJ1-6|few
CASSLGEGAYNSPLHF
TGCGCCAGCAGCCTCGGAGAGGGGGCATATAATTCACCCCTCCACTTT
>TRBD2|TRBV7-2|TRBJ2-4|once
CASSLSGGVPNIQYF
TGTGCCAGCAGCCTTAGCGGGGGGGTACCAAACATTCAGTACTTC
>.|TRBV20-1|TRBJ2-1|.
CSANRNRDLYNEQFF
TGCAGTGCTAACCGGAACCGGGACCTCTACAATGAGCAGTTCTTC
>.|TRBV28|TRBJ2-1|.
CASSLWAGDNEQFF
TGTGCCAGCAGTTTATGGGCAGGGGACAATGAGCAGTTCTTC
>.|TRBV7-9|TRBJ2-2|.
CASSFPPGRNTGELFF
TGTGCCAGCAGCTTTCCTCCAGGCCGAAACACCGGGGAGCTGTTTTTT
>TRBD1|TRBV29-1|TRBJ1-3|.
CSAWTGGSGNTIYF
TGCAGCGCTTGGACAGGGGGCTCTGGAAACACCATATATTTT
>TRBD1|TRBV4-1|TRBJ1-6|.
CASSLTGGGRNSPLHF
TGCGCCAGCAGCCTCACAGGGGGGGGACGTAATTCACCCCTCCACTTT
>.|TRBV18|TRBJ2-5|.
CASSPRPAEETQYF
TGTGCCAGCTCACCACGCCCAGCGGAGGAGACCCAGTACTTC
>.|TRBV20-1|TRBJ2-4|.
CSAPDPDKNIQYF
TGCAGTGCCCCGGACCCAGATAAAAACATTCAGTACTTC
>.|TRBV29-1|TRBJ2-3|.
CSVEAYGGVTDTQYF
TGCAGCGTTGAAGCCTATGGCGGGGTGACAGATACGCAGTATTTT
>TRBD1|TRBV7-9|TRBJ2-2|.
CASRPIKTGTGGAYTGELFF
TGTGCCAGCAGGCCCATCAAAACCGGGACAGGGGGCGCTTACACCGGGGAGCTGTTTTTT
>.|TRBV29-1|TRBJ2-7|.
CSVVKDLGSYEQYF
TGCAGCGTTGTGAAAGACCTGGGTTCCTACGAGCAGTACTTC
>.|TRBV2|TRBJ1-6|.
CASSEESPKHHSPLHF
TGTGCCAGCAGTGAAGAATCGCCAAAGCATCATTCACCCCTCCACTTT
>TRBD2|TRBV10-3|TRBJ2-1|.
CAIKSTSGVGYEQFF
TGTGCCATCAAATCCACTAGCGGGGTTGGATATGAGCAGTTCTTC
>TRBD1|TRBV7-2|TRBJ2-2|.
CASSRQGLNTGELFF
TGTGCCAGCAGCCGACAGGGTTTGAACACCGGGGAGCTGTTTTTT
>TRBD1|TRBV29-1|TRBJ1-5|.
CSVGPGQDYNQPQHF
TGCAGCGTCGGGCCCGGACAGGACTACAATCAGCCCCAGCATTTT